A single sample is the source of the 20 T cell receptor beta chains below, sequenced in a study of T cell responses to AZD1222 COVID-19 vaccine. The protocol was immunoSEQ multiplex PCR, while the TCRdb copy is restricted to in-frame clones and leaves out a portion. The sample lists about 130,000 clones, 88% occurring once. Here the sequenced sample was peripheral blood, taken on day 0 of AZD1222 vaccination. The receptor source for this set is an adult in good health.

The chain recombines TRBV19 with TRBJ1-5, with unresolved D. CDR3 length: 14 amino acids. From germline, CDR1 is LNHDA and CDR2 SQIVND (reference sequence). The V and J ends lost 5 bases and 1 base respectively, with 9 bases between them. CDR3 region: CASSPSRSNQPQHF. The DNA for the CDR3 is TGTGCCAGTAGTCCCAGCCGGAGCAATCAGCCCCAGCATTTT.

V gene TRBV7-2 combines with J gene TRBJ2-7; D gene unclear. Germline values: CDR1 SGHTA, CDR2 FQGNSA. The CDR3 runs 13 residues. V gave up 6 bases and J gave up 6 bases, with 15 bases separating them. The chain's CDR3 is CASSYTSKGEQYF. CDR3 nucleotide sequence: TGTGCCAGCAGTTATACGTCCAAAGGCGAGCAGTACTTC.

This clone was seen a single time. The chain carries TRBV5-1 and TRBJ1-1; 9 bases map to TRBD1. Germline values: CDR1 SGHRS, CDR2 YFSETQ. The trim removed 4 bases at V and 5 bases at J, leaving 9 bases unmatched. The CDR3 length is 15 residues. CDR3 DNA sequence: TGCGCCAGCAGCGGGGACACCGGGACAGGGACTGAAGCTTTCTTT. Its translation is CASSGDTGTGTEAFF.

A word on this clone: Distinct nucleotide sequences in the sample also encode this CDR3. The V and J genes are TRBV20-1 and TRBJ2-7, with 7 bases fitting TRBD2. Germline CDR1 is DFQATT and CDR2 is SNEGSKA (reference sequence). V shed 3 bases, J shed 5 bases, and the junction held 1 base outside the gene matches. This CDR3 comprises 11 residues. Written as DNA, the CDR3 is TGCAGTGCTAGGGGGGGGAACGAGCAGTACTTC. The encoded protein is CSARGGNEQYF.

The chain recombines TRBV5-6 with TRBJ2-7; TRBD1 aligns across 9 bases. The CDR3 length is 16 residues. After removal of 4 bases from V and 7 bases from J, the junction contained 15 bases not matched to a gene. Per the germline V gene, CDR1 is SGHDT and CDR2 is YYEEEE. The CDR3: CASSIPGDRALLEQYF. The CDR3 coding sequence is TGTGCCAGCAGCATACCAGGGGACAGGGCCCTTTTGGAGCAGTACTTC. Full variable domain (rest looked up from reference TRBV5-6 and TRBJ2-7): DAGVTQSPTHLIKTRGQQVTLRCSPKSGHDTVSWYQQALGQGPQFIFQYYEEEERQRGNFPDRFSGHQFPNYSSELNVNALLLGDSALYLCASSIPGDRALLEQYFGPGTRLTVT.

The chain links TRBV7-8 to TRBJ1-1; no clear D. The V and J ends lost 3 bases and 0 bases respectively, with 8 bases between them. CDR1 and CDR2 from the germline V gene are SGHVS and FQNEAQ. CDR3 length equals 14 residues. The CDR3 nucleotides are TGTGCCAGCAGCTTTCCGGTTATGAACACTGAAGCTTTCTTT. Translating it yields CASSFPVMNTEAFF.

The chain is built from TRBV6-5 and TRBJ2-7, with 7 positions matching TRBD1. CDR3 length equals 15 residues. The V and J ends lost 0 bases and 0 bases, in that order; junction bases with no gene match: 2. Germline CDR1 MNHEY, CDR2 SVGAGI. The chain's CDR3 is CASSYSRDSSYEQYF. The CDR3 nucleotides are TGTGCCAGCAGTTACTCCAGGGACAGCTCCTACGAGCAGTACTTC.

This chain joins TRBV11-1 and TRBJ2-7; 11 bases line up with TRBD2. This CDR3 comprises 14 residues. Germline loops: CDR1 SGHAT, CDR2 FQDESV (reference sequence). V shed 5 bases and J 3 bases; nucleotides not matched to a gene: 3. CDR3 loop: CASSLTSGDYEQYF. As DNA, the CDR3 is TGTGCCAGCAGCCTGACTAGCGGGGACTACGAGCAGTACTTC.

This chain joins TRBV4-1 and TRBJ2-1; 12 nucleotides align to TRBD1. V shed 4 bases, J shed 8 bases, and the junction held 6 bases outside the gene matches. This CDR3 has 15 amino acids. The germline gives CDR1 MGHRA, CDR2 YSYEKL. The CDR3 DNA reads as TGCGCCAGCAGCCCTCCGGGACAGGGGGCCCATGAGCAGTTCTTC. It is translated as CASSPPGQGAHEQFF.

The chain links TRBV5-1 to TRBJ2-5; D is possibly TRBD1 (6 bases). The V end lost 2 bases, the J end lost 5 bases, and 16 bases lay between the germline ends. The V gene's germline CDR1 is SGHRS and CDR2 YFSETQ. The CDR3 loop spans 15 amino acids. This CDR3 reads CASSFQGQRRETQYF. DNA for the CDR3: TGCGCCAGCAGCTTTCAGGGACAACGACGGGAGACCCAGTACTTC.

This clone has a single count. The genes are TRBV6-5 and TRBJ1-5; D gene uncertain. Trimming left V 8 bases short and J 4 bases short, with 12 bases between. Germline CDR1 is MNHEY and CDR2 is SVGAGI. The CDR3 is 13 residues long. CDR3 sequence: CASYGSRNQPQHF. The CDR3 DNA is TGTGCCAGCTATGGGTCACGGAATCAGCCCCAGCATTTT.

The gene calls are TRBV7-3 and TRBJ2-3; no clear D. V was shortened by 6 bases and J by 0 bases, with 10 bases between the two germline ends. CDR1 SGHTA and CDR2 FQGTGA come from the germline V gene. The CDR3 has 14 amino acids. The CDR3 is CASRTGLSTDTQYF. The CDR3 DNA is TGTGCCAGCAGGACCGGGTTAAGCACAGATACGCAGTATTTT.

V usage is TRBV19 and J usage is TRBJ2-7; TRBD2 is a possible D gene (6 bases). V was trimmed by 4 bases and J by 2 bases, leaving 9 bases between them. Looked up from germline, CDR1 is LNHDA and CDR2 is SQIVND (reference sequence). CDR3 length: 13 residues. CDR3 region: CASSTGDAYEQYF. CDR3 DNA sequence: TGTGCCAGTAGTACGGGGGACGCCTACGAGCAGTACTTC.

The chain's CDR3 is CASSTLAGDTDTQYF. CDR3 coding DNA: TGTGCCAGCAGCACATTAGCGGGCGACACAGATACGCAGTATTTT. This chain joins TRBV9 and TRBJ2-3, with 7 bases fitting TRBD2. Germline trimming cut 4 bases from V and 2 bases from J; bases unmatched to any gene: 7. Per the germline V gene, CDR1 is SGDLS and CDR2 is YYNGEE. The CDR3 spans 15 residues.

This clone was detected a few times. The rearrangement links TRBV7-2 to TRBJ1-2, with 9 bases fitting TRBD1. The CDR3 extends over 14 amino acids. After removal of 5 bases from V and 3 bases from J, the junction contained 4 bases not matched to a gene. Germline V CDR1 and CDR2: SGHTA, FQGNSA. The CDR3 region is CASSTQGADYGYTF. CDR3 nucleotides: TGTGCCAGCAGCACACAGGGGGCGGACTATGGCTACACCTTC. Based on the CDR3 plus reference TRBV7-2 and TRBJ1-2, the full variable domain is GAGVSQSPSNKVTEKGKDVELRCDPISGHTALYWYRQSLGQGLEFLIYFQGNSAPDKSGLPSDRFSAERTGGSVSTLTIQRTQQEDSAVYLCASSTQGADYGYTFGSGTRLTVV.

The rearrangement links TRBV7-8 to TRBJ2-7; the match to TRBD2 covers 14 bases. The junction had 3 bases not matched to a gene; V was cut back by 6 bases and J by 2 bases. In germline, CDR1 is SGHVS, CDR2 FQNEAQ. CDR3 length: 15 amino acids. CDR3 amino acids: CASSGGLAGAYEQYF. DNA for the CDR3: TGTGCCAGCAGTGGGGGACTAGCGGGGGCCTACGAGCAGTACTTC.

The chain recombines TRBV9 with TRBJ1-6; D remains ambiguous. Germline-derived CDR1 and CDR2 are SGDLS and YYNGEE. Trimming cost V 0 bases and J 6 bases, with 4 bases left between them. This CDR3 is built from 13 residues. The CDR3 region is CASSVGSNSPLHF. The CDR3 DNA reads as TGTGCCAGCAGCGTAGGCAGTAATTCACCCCTCCACTTT.

This clone was detected once. J is TRBJ2-7 and V is TRBV12-3 or TRBV12-4, with D tentatively TRBD2 (6 bases). The CDR3 length is 12 residues. Deletions cut 5 bases from V and 2 bases from J, with 7 bases between. CDR3 in DNA: TGTGCCAGCAGTGGGAGGACCTACGAGCAGTACTTC. As protein: CASSGRTYEQYF.

The CDR3 sequence: CASSRDSSSYNEQFF. The CDR3 DNA reads as TGTGCCAGCAGCCGGGACTCCAGCTCCTACAATGAGCAGTTCTTC. V usage is TRBV11-3 and J usage is TRBJ2-1, with TRBD2 as a possible D gene (6 bases). Germline V gives CDR1 SGHNT, CDR2 YENEEA. The V end was cut by 5 bases, the J end by 0 bases, with 11 bases between. The CDR3 is 15 residues long.

The rearrangement joins TRBV5-1 to TRBJ2-2, with no clear D. The CDR3 consists of 14 residues. V was trimmed by 0 bases and J by 4 bases, leaving 7 bases between them. Germline V lookup: CDR1 SGHRS, CDR2 YFSETQ. DNA of the CDR3: TGCGCCAGCAGCTTGGACTTACCCACCGGGGAGCTGTTTTTT. This codes for CASSLDLPTGELFF.